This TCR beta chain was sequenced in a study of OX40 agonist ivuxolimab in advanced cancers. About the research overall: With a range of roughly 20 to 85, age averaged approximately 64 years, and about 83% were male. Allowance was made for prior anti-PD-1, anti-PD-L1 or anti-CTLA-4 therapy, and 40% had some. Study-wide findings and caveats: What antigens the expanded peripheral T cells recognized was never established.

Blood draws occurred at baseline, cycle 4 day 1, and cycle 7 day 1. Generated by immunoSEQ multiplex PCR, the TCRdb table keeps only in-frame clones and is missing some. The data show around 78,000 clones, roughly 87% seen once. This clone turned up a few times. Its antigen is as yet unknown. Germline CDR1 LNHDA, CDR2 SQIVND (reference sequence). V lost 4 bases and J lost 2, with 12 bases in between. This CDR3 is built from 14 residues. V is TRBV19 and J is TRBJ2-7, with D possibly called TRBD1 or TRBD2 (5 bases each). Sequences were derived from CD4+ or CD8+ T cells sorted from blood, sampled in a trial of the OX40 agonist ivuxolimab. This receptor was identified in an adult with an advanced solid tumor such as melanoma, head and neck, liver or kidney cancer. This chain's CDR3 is CASSTGHRPYEQYF. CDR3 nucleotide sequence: TGTGCCAGTAGTACGGGGCACAGACCCTACGAGCAGTACTTC.